This TCR beta chain was captured by sequencing in a study of Japanese encephalitis immunity and Zika vaccine responses (dated by TCRdb to about 2021). Background on the whole study: Included participants received three 5.0 ug doses of alum-adjuvanted ZPIV at weeks 0, 4 and 28. TCR repertoires from three flavivirus-naive individuals were additionally analyzed at weeks 2, 6 and 52 after the start of ZPIV vaccination. The study examined whether earlier vaccination against Japanese encephalitis virus (JEV) or yellow fever virus (YFV) influenced CD4 T cell responses to the Zika vaccine. Several representative participants from each pre-vaccination group were selected for TCR sequencing, using samples from week 0 (after pre-vaccination and before ZPIV) and week 52. Before ZPIV, 12 to 13 participants were given one dose of YFV vaccine (YF-VAX), while roughly nine participants were flavivirus-naive. Stimulations used ZIKV structural-protein peptide pools split into flavivirus-conserved and non-conserved sets, or JEV or YFV peptides matching the pre-vaccination. The ZIKV peptides, 15-mers that overlapped by 11 residues, were chosen for containing NetMHCpan/NetMHCII-predicted epitopes with affinity below 50 nM. Approximately eleven participants were given two doses of JEV vaccine (IXIARO) 28 days apart, two to three months before the first ZPIV dose.

The study at large found these results: The samples grouped by participant and showed no similarity across individuals, which suggests that no public TCRs were detected. Because there were not enough samples, the peptide pools could not be deconvoluted, which meant the specific peptides behind the cross-reactive responses went unidentified. Higher repertoire similarity across time-points and stimulations was observed in JEV-pre-vaccinated donors than in YFV-pre-vaccinated donors, indicating that more clonotypes were common to ZIKV and JEV stimulation. Only a few individuals showed CD8 T cell responses to the ZIKV peptide pools, and those responses were of very low magnitude. In JEV-pre-vaccinated donors, the repertoire richness of CD4 T cells responding to conserved ZIKV epitopes dropped significantly after ZPIV. The analysis was restricted to a subset of trial participants with three doses and adequate samples, and the entire vaccinated cohort was not analyzed.

This clonotype is categorized as large (0.1 to 1%). No base-level quality is on record; no much larger clone is a single base apart. The method behind the library was 5' RACE. TCRbeta libraries were pooled in proportion to their sorted cell numbers before sequencing. Total RNA was extracted from the sorted cells with RNAzol RT, and cDNA was synthesized using an oligo(dT) primer and a template-switching oligo. The TCRbeta V-CDR3-J region was PCR-amplified with Kapa HiFi using a SMARTer oligo primer and a TCRbeta constant-region primer. Illumina adaptors and sample-specific index barcodes were added in a second PCR, followed by HighPrep bead cleanup and Bioanalyzer confirmation of a band of roughly 650 bp. Libraries were sequenced on an Illumina MiSeq with 2x151 bp paired-end reads. The study's own analysis went as follows. An in-house Java program demultiplexed the reads, while MiXCR assigned TCRbeta annotations and counted clonotypes. Repertoire overlap was assessed with Morisita-Horn indices from the R package vegan, and UPGMA clustering and Circos plots of recurring clonotypes were generated. Shannon diversity and richness were normalized to the maximum possible value based on input cell numbers, so that values between 0 and 1 were obtained. CDR3beta sequences were aligned using MUSCLE, distances were calculated using SeqinR, and multidimensional scaling was plotted in R. TCRdb handled the public reads itself, with Q25 trimming in fastp and clone calling in MiXCR, and kept productive beta chains. One record per CDR3 amino acid sequence lists the most common genes and DNA. TCRdb's processing, not the authors', yielded these V and J calls. The sample table records roughly 180 distinct CDR3 sequences; 9.5% to 15% of these occur just once. Roughly 40% of the sample is taken by the ten largest.

There are 16 amino acids in the CDR3, from cysteine to phenylalanine inclusive. Solely the CDR3 DNA is kept, with 48 bases framed from the first base. The germline V end is reduced by 3 bases and the J end by 1 base; junction bases left unmatched: 7. According to the germline V gene (reference sequence), CDR1 reads GTSNPN and CDR2 reads SVGIG. After labeling with CellTrace CFSE, PBMCs were cultured for over 5 days in RPMI containing about 7.6% human serum along with peptide pools, each at 1 ug/mL. On a BD FACSAria, proliferating CD4 T cells were sorted without fixation as live CD56-CD19-CD16-CD3+CD4+ CFSE-low cells. The enrolled adults were healthy, and microneutralization screening showed them to be seronegative for ZIKV, JEV, YFV, DENV and WNV. Samples were obtained from a phase 1, double-blinded, randomized, placebo-controlled trial of an alum-adjuvanted Zika purified-inactivated virus (ZPIV) vaccine. Peripheral blood mononuclear cells were isolated using a standard procedure and kept frozen in liquid nitrogen until needed.

The chain is assembled from TRBV30 and TRBJ2-1, with 9 bases matching TRBD1. This receptor was taken from an adult woman who received an inactivated Zika virus vaccine. Here the sequenced sample was antigen-activated CD4+ T cells from blood, cultured, taken during a Zika inactivated vaccine study. CDR3 protein: CAWRTLDRGSYNEQFF. The nucleotide sequence reads as follows: TGTGCCTGGAGGACCTTGGACAGGGGATCCTACAATGAGCAGTTCTTC. Where the CDR3 stops, the reference TRBV30 and TRBJ2-1 genes take over; the full variable domain is SQTIHQWPATLVQPVGSPLSLECTVEGTSNPNLYWYRQAAGRGLQLLFYSVGIGQISSEVPQNLSASRPQDRQFILSSKKLLLSDSGFYLCAWRTLDRGSYNEQFFGPGTRLTVL.